The next 21 T cell receptor beta chains were all read from a single sample in a study of blood T cell repertoires in COVID-19. Clones were read by immunoSEQ multiplex PCR, and TCRdb kept only the in-frame ones, dropping some. The sample consists of about 64,000 clones, 70% to 80% of them appearing once. The sample was peripheral blood. These receptors all stem from an elderly man with acute or convalescent COVID-19.

The genes are TRBV3-1 (or the pseudogene TRBV3-2) and TRBJ2-5; 9 bases agree with TRBD1. Trimming cost V 4 bases and J 4 bases; bases outside gene matches: 4. The CDR3 has 14 amino acids. The germline CDR1 and CDR2 sequences are LGHDT and YNNKEL (reference sequence). This chain's CDR3 is CASSLWDRVETQYF. In DNA form, the CDR3 reads TGTGCCAGCAGCCTTTGGGACAGGGTAGAGACCCAGTACTTC.

The CDR3 DNA reads TGTGCCAGCAGCCAACAGGGGGCAGGGGAAGAGACCCAGTACTTC. Translation: CASSQQGAGEETQYF. The rearrangement links TRBV7-3 to TRBJ2-5, with 9 bases aligning to TRBD1. Trimming took 5 bases from V and 3 from J; bases not matched to a gene: 7. The CDR3 has 15 residues. The germline gives CDR1 SGHTA, CDR2 FQGTGA.

This chain joins TRBV5-1 and TRBJ1-2; 8 nucleotides agree with TRBD1. CDR3 length equals 15 residues. J was trimmed by 6 bases and V by 4 bases; bases with no gene match: 11. Germline CDR1 is SGHRS and CDR2 is YFSETQ. This CDR3 is CASSDTGGRGNGYTF. The DNA for the CDR3 is TGCGCCAGCAGCGACACAGGGGGAAGGGGGAATGGCTACACCTTC.

The rearrangement uses TRBV7-9 and TRBJ2-2; 9 bases agree with TRBD2. Germline V lookup: CDR1 SEHNR, CDR2 FQNEAQ (reference sequence). This CDR3 comprises 18 residues. With 5 bases clipped from V and 4 bases from J, the junction kept 14 bases outside the gene matches. As DNA, the CDR3 is TGTGCCAGCAGCCCGCGTCGCGGGAGGGCCGTGGGCACCGGGGAGCTGTTTTTT. Translated: CASSPRRGRAVGTGELFF.

The chain combines TRBV25-1 with TRBJ2-2; 13 bases line up with TRBD2. V lost 9 bases and J lost 3; bases outside the gene matches: 13. The CDR3 loop spans 18 amino acids. Germline values: CDR1 MGHDK, CDR2 SYGVNS. In nucleotides, the CDR3 is TGTGCCAGGGACATGACACTAGCGGGGGGGCCGGACACCGGGGAGCTGTTTTTT. Translating gives CARDMTLAGGPDTGELFF.

The V call is TRBV2, the J call TRBJ1-2; 8 bases are a match to TRBD1. V was pared by 5 bases and J by 8 bases, with 4 bases of the junction left unmatched. The CDR3 extends over 12 amino acids. Germline lookup yields CDR1 SNHLY and CDR2 FYNNEI. The CDR3 sequence: CASSTDRGGYTF. In DNA form, the CDR3 reads TGTGCCAGCAGTACAGACAGGGGAGGCTACACCTTC.

The chain employs TRBV12-1 and TRBJ2-3; the table's D gene call, TRBD1, was not cross checked with the DNA. TRBV12-1 is deemed a pseudogene. The CDR3 spans 15 residues. CDR3 nucleotide sequence: TGTGCCAGCAGCTTTGCAAGGGGGCCCACAGATACGCAGTATTTT. Translating it yields CASSFARGPTDTQYF.

This clone is termed medium-sized (0.01 to 0.1%). The rearrangement links TRBV2 to TRBJ1-2; unclear D gene. Germline V gene sequence: CDR1 SNHLY, CDR2 FYNNEI. CDR3 size: 13 residues. V was clipped by 1 base and J by 1 base, with 4 bases between them. The CDR3 sequence: CASSEVSNYGYTF. CDR3 in DNA: TGTGCCAGCAGTGAAGTCAGTAACTATGGCTACACCTTC.

The chain employs TRBV30 and TRBJ2-1; 7 bases map to TRBD2. V shed 2 bases, J shed 8 bases, and the junction held 6 bases outside the gene matches. The CDR3 spans 13 residues. Germline CDR1 GTSNPN, CDR2 SVGIG (reference sequence). DNA of the CDR3: TGTGCCTGGAGTAATTCAGGGAGGGATGAGCAGTTCTTC. Protein product: CAWSNSGRDEQFF.

The chain couples TRBV6-5 to TRBJ2-3; 11 bases are a match to TRBD2. This CDR3 contains 14 residues. Germline CDR1 MNHEY, CDR2 SVGAGI. V trimming: 7 bases; J trimming: 5 bases; junction bases outside the gene matches: 5. The CDR3 loop reads CASNSGGAVDTQYF. DNA of the CDR3: TGTGCCAGCAATAGCGGGGGGGCAGTAGATACGCAGTATTTT.

The chain joins TRBV30 to TRBJ1-1; D might be TRBD1 (5 bases). The CDR3 covers 16 residues. The germline V gene encodes CDR1 GTSNPN and CDR2 SVGIG (reference sequence). V was clipped by 3 bases and J by 0 bases, with 17 bases between them. Written as DNA, the CDR3 is TGTGCCTGGAGCGGTATGGAGGGGTCCATGAACACTGAAGCTTTCTTT. Protein sequence: CAWSGMEGSMNTEAFF.

The V and J genes are TRBV9 and TRBJ2-1, with D uncertain. The ends were cut back, 0 bases at V and 6 bases at J, with 10 bases in the middle. Germline V gene data show CDR1 as SGDLS and CDR2 as YYNGEE. The CDR3 has 14 amino acids. The CDR3 reads CASSVGLGLNEQFF. CDR3 sequence (DNA): TGTGCCAGCAGCGTAGGCCTAGGTCTCAATGAGCAGTTCTTC.

This clone was recorded a few times. V usage is TRBV2 and J usage is TRBJ2-7, with TRBD1 identical over 8 bases. CDR1 SNHLY and CDR2 FYNNEI come from the germline V gene. V was pared by 6 bases and J by 0 bases, with 7 bases of the junction left unmatched. The CDR3 is made up of 15 amino acids. CDR3 amino acids: CASSTPGTGSYEQYF. The DNA of the CDR3 is TGTGCCAGCAGCACCCCCGGGACAGGCTCCTACGAGCAGTACTTC.

This chain joins TRBV11-2 and TRBJ1-1; D is undetermined. V was cut by 0 bases and J by 3 bases, with 8 bases left in between. The V gene's germline CDR1 is SGHAT and CDR2 FQNNGV. This CDR3 is built from 14 residues. The CDR3 DNA sequence: TGTGCCAGCAGCTTAGATCAAGCCTACACTGAAGCTTTCTTT. This codes for CASSLDQAYTEAFF.

The rearrangement joins TRBV3-1 (or the pseudogene TRBV3-2) to TRBJ2-7, with D perhaps TRBD1 (6 bases). This CDR3 has 15 amino acids. Germline V lookup: CDR1 LGHDT, CDR2 YNNKEL (reference sequence). V was trimmed by 0 bases and J by 7 bases, leaving 16 bases between them. This chain's CDR3 is CASSQDLVRGGEQYF. CDR3 DNA: TGTGCCAGCAGCCAAGATCTTGTCAGGGGTGGAGAGCAGTACTTC.

This chain uses TRBV19 with TRBJ1-6; D perhaps matches TRBD1 (5 bases). The CDR3 runs to 15 residues. The germline V gene has CDR1 LNHDA and CDR2 SQIVND (reference sequence). Trimming left V 9 bases short and J 4 bases short, with 16 bases between. CDR3 nucleotide sequence: TGTGCCAGCCGCCCGGGGGACGGATATAATTCACCCCTCCACTTT. Translated: CASRPGDGYNSPLHF.

The rearrangement links TRBV12-1 to TRBJ1-2; the table's TRBD1 call for D was not verified on the DNA. TRBV12-1 has pseudogene status. The CDR3 contains 14 residues. CDR3 coding DNA: TGTGCCAACCCTAACGGACAGGGGCAATGCGGCTACACCTTC. Its translation is CANPNGQGQCGYTF.

The chain employs TRBV5-8 and TRBJ2-5; 10 nucleotides match TRBD2. With V trimmed by 0 bases and J by 5 bases, 10 bases remained unmatched. Looked up from germline, CDR1 is SGHTS and CDR2 is YDEGEE. The CDR3 length is 17 residues. Here the CDR3 DNA reads TGTGCCAGCAGCTTGGGGCTAGCGGGAGCGAGGCAGGAGACCCAGTACTTC. Translating it yields CASSLGLAGARQETQYF.

The J gene is TRBJ1-5, the V gene TRBV30; D perhaps matches TRBD1 (6 bases). The germline CDR1 and CDR2 sequences are GTSNPN and SVGIG (reference sequence). Deletions cut 2 bases from V and 4 bases from J, with 18 bases between. CDR3 length: 16 residues. The CDR3: CAWSRAGVGLNQPQHF. CDR3 nucleotide sequence: TGTGCCTGGAGTAGGGCAGGGGTGGGATTAAATCAGCCCCAGCATTTT. Filled out from reference TRBV30 and TRBJ1-5, the complete variable domain reads SQTIHQWPATLVQPVGSPLSLECTVEGTSNPNLYWYRQAAGRGLQLLFYSVGIGQISSEVPQNLSASRPQDRQFILSSKKLLLSDSGFYLCAWSRAGVGLNQPQHFGDGTRLSIL.

This clone occurred a few times. The same CDR3 is also encoded by other DNA sequences in this sample. The chain couples TRBV7-6 to TRBJ2-5; 7 bases align to TRBD2. This CDR3 contains 15 residues. The germline gives CDR1 SGHVS, CDR2 FNYEAQ. Trimming cost V 1 base and J 2 bases; bases outside gene matches: 4. CDR3 residues: CASSLGLAGQETQYF. The CDR3 DNA reads TGTGCCAGCAGCTTAGGACTAGCAGGACAAGAGACCCAGTACTTC.

This chain connects TRBV5-1 to TRBJ2-3; maybe TRBD1 (6 bases). The germline V gene encodes CDR1 SGHRS and CDR2 YFSETQ. Deletions cut 4 bases from V and 2 bases from J, with 17 bases between. CDR3 length equals 16 residues. The CDR3 nucleotides read TGCGCCAGCAGCCCGGGAAGGAACAGGGACACAGATACGCAGTATTTT. It translates to CASSPGRNRDTDTQYF. Together with reference TRBV5-1 and TRBJ2-3, the CDR3 gives the full variable domain: KAGVTQTPRYLIKTRGQQVTLSCSPISGHRSVSWYQQTPGQGLQFLFEYFSETQRNKGNFPGRFSGRQFSNSRSEMNVSTLELGDSALYLCASSPGRNRDTDTQYFGPGTRLTVL.